This T cell receptor (beta chain) is from a study of memory CD8 T cells in hepatitis C reinfection (dated by TCRdb to about 2017). Background for the entire study: Two consecutive HCV infections were spontaneously resolved by three donors, whereas a primary infection was cleared by two donors who then became chronically infected after reinfection. The study tracked the TCR beta repertoire of virus-specific CD8 T cells longitudinally across an HCV reinfection episode in a few donors. Participants who had resolved a prior HCV infection were followed every 3 months in the reinfection study. Previously published longitudinal data on tetramer+ CD8 T cell frequency were used to pick the peak reinfection time point. An HCV reinfection was defined as a positive HCV RNA test that came after two negative tests taken at least 60 days apart. Peak reinfection samples were collected 3 to 8 weeks after reinfection was detected. Between 2009 and 2012, about five reinfection cases that had stored pre-reinfection samples were identified. The investigation overall reported the following: Because only 4 to 6 donors were included, definitive conclusions about public clonotypes linked to secondary clearance were beyond the reach of the study.

The library was produced with the immunoSEQ multiplex PCR assay. Genomic DNA was extracted from sorted cells, and the TCR beta V, D and J regions were sequenced by Adaptive Biotechnologies' automated high-throughput method. A two-step, bias-controlled multiplex PCR was used to amplify CDR3 regions. An Illumina instrument was used to sequence the amplified TCR beta libraries. From the authors' description of their analysis: The demultiplexed reads were processed to cut down on amplification and sequencing bias, and the IMGT database was used to assign CDR3 sequences to gene families. Repertoire data were analyzed with ImmunoSEQ software version 2.0. Clonotype lists were filtered to remove out-of-frame sequences and sequences containing stop codons in the CDR3. Clonotypes with a frequency below 0.01% were excluded because such low-frequency clonotypes corresponded to less than one cell. Richness was calculated by dividing observed richness by the number of input cells, and evenness was calculated by dividing Shannon entropy by the log of observed richness. Repertoire diversity and the similarity between time points were measured using Simpson diversity and Morisita-Horn overlap indices. Clonotypes were grouped as dominant (>1%), sub-dominant (0.5-0.99%), low abundance (0.1-0.49%) or lowest abundance (<0.1%). A germline index was calculated as total CDR3 length minus total nucleotide additions, divided by total CDR3 length. TCRdb re-hosts the immuneACCESS table, in-frame sequences only. Its copies lack some clones; in the studies checked, an unresolved V gene accounts for under half of them, and the cause for the rest is not known. V, J and clone size derive from that table, while D and trimming were established from the DNA sequence. The sample yields around 45,000 clones; approximately 90% were counted once. The ten largest account for 1% to 1.5% of the sample.

The germline V gene sets CDR1 to SGHVS and CDR2 to FQNEAQ. There are 15 amino acids in the CDR3, from cysteine to phenylalanine inclusive. Only the CDR3 part of the read is kept: 45 bases, read in frame from the first base. V ends up 5 bases short and J 3 bases short, with an unmatched junction base count of 5. Worth noting for this clone: What antigen it recognizes has not been identified. Within one base of it there is no much larger clone, and no base qualities were kept.

The sample's time point label, in plain terms: peak reinfection, 3 to 8 weeks after reinfection detection. Sorted cells were sequenced directly ex vivo, without in vitro expansion prior to TCR sequencing. Donors were people who inject drugs enrolled in the Montreal Acute Hepatitis C Cohort Study (HEPCO) in Canada. Total naive CD8 T cells, sorted as viable CD3+ CD8+ CD45RO-, came from two donors at all three reinfection time points as controls. Before sorting, cryopreserved peripheral blood mononuclear cells were thawed, and CD8 T cells were purified from the thawed cells. The MACS CD8+ T cell Isolation Kit was used to enrich CD8 T cells by negative selection. Cells were sorted on a BD FACSAria II sorter running FACSDiva software, and FlowJo was used to analyze the data.

The sequenced sample was naive CD8+ T cells sorted from blood. Read against the paper, the sample's cell subset or site label means: total naive CD8+CD45RO- T cells. The rearranged segments are TRBV7-8 and TRBJ2-1, with 9 bases matching TRBD2. The source is a man younger than 35 with hepatitis C virus infection. The CDR3: CASSQAGGIYNEQFF. The nucleotides are TGTGCCAGCAGCCAGGCGGGGGGGATCTACAATGAGCAGTTCTTC.